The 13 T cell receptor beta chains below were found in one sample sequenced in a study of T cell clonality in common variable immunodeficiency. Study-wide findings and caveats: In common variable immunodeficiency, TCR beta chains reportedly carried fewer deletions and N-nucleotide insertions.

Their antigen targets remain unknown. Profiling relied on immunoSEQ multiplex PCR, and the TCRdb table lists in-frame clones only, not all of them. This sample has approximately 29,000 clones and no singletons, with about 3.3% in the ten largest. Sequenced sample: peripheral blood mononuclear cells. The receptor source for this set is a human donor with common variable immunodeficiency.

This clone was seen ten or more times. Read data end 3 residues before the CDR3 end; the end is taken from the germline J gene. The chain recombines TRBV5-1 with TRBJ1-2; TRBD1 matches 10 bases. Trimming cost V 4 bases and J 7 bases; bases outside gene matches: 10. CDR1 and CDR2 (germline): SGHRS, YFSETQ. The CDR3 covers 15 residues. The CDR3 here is CASSGGTGALGGYTF. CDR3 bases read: TGCGCCAGCAGCGGAGGGACAGGGGCTCTTGGTGGC.

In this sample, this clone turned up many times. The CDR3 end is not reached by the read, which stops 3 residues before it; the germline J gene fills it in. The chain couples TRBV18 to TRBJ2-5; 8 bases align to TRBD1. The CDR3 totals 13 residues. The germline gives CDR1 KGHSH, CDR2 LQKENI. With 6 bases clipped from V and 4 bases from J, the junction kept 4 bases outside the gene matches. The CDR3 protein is CASSRGQGETQYF. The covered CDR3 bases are TGTGCCAGCTCGCGAGGACAGGGAGAGACC.

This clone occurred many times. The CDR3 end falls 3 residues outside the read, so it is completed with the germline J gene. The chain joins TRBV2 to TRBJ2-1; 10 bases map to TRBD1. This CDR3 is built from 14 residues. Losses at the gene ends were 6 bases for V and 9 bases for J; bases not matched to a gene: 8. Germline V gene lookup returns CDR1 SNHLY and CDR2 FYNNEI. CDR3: CASRRDRGVGEQFF. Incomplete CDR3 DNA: TGTGCCAGCAGACGGGACAGGGGTGTGGGTGAG.

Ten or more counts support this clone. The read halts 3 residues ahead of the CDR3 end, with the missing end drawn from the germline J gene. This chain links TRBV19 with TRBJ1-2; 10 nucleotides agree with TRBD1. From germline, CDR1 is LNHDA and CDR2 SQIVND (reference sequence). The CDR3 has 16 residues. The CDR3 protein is CASSIGPGQGVYGYTF. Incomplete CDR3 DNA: TGTGCCAGTAGTATAGGTCCCGGACAGGGGGTCTACGGC.

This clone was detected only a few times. This CDR3 reads CASSLTGQNNSPLHF. CDR3 DNA, as far as it was read: TGTGCCAGCAGTTTAACGGGACAGAATAATTCACCC. The J gene is TRBJ1-6, the V gene TRBV2, with 7 bases that match TRBD1. The read ends 3 residues early relative to the CDR3; the germline J gene fills the gap. The CDR3 is 15 amino acids. J gave up 5 bases and V 5 bases, and 6 bases lay outside the gene matches. CDR1 SNHLY and CDR2 FYNNEI come from the germline V gene.

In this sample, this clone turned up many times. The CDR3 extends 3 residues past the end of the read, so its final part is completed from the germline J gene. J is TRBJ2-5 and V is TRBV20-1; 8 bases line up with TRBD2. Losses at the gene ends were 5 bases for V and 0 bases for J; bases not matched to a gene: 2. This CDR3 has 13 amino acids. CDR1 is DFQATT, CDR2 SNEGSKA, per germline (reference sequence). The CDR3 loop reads CSALLADQETQYF. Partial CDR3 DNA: TGCAGTGCTTTACTAGCGGACCAAGAGACC.

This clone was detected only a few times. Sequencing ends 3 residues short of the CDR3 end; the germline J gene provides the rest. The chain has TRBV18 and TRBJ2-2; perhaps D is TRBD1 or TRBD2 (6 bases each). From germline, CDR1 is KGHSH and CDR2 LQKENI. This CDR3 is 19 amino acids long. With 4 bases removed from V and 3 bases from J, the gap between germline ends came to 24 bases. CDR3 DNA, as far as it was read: TGTGCCAGCTCACGATCTGCAGGGGAGGTGCCCTTCGACACCGGGGAG. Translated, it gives CASSRSAGEVPFDTGE. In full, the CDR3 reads CASSRSAGEVPFDTGELFF.

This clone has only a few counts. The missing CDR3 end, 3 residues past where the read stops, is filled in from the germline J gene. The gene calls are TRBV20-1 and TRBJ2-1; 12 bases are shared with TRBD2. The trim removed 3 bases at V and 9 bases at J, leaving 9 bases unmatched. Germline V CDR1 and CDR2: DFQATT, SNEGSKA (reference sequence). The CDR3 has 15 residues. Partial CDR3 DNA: TGCAGTGCTAGTACTAGCGGGAGGCTCCAAGGTGAG. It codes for CSASTSGRLQGE. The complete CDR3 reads CSASTSGRLQGEQFF.

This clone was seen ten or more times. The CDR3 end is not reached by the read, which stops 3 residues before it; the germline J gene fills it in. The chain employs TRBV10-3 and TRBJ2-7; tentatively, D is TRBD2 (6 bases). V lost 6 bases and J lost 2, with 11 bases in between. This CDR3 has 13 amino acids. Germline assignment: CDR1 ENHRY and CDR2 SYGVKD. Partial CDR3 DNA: TGTGCCATCAGGGGGGACTCCCCCTACGAG. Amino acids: CAIRGDSPYE. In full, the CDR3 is CAIRGDSPYEQYF.

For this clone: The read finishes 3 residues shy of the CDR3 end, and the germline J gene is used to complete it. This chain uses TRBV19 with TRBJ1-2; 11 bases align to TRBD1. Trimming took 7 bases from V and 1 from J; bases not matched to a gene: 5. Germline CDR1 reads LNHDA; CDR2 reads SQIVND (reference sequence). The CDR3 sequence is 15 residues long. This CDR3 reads CASTTDRGLNYGYTF. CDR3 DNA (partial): TGTGCCAGTACCACGGACAGGGGGCTTAACTATGGC.

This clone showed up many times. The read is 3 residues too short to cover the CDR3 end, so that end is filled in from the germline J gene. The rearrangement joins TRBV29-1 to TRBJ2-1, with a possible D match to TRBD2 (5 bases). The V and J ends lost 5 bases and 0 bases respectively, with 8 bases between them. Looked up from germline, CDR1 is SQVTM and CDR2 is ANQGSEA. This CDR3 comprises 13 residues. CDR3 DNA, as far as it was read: TGCAGCGTTTCAACTAGCTCCTACAATGAG. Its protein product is CSVSTSSYNE. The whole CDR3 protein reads CSVSTSSYNEQFF.

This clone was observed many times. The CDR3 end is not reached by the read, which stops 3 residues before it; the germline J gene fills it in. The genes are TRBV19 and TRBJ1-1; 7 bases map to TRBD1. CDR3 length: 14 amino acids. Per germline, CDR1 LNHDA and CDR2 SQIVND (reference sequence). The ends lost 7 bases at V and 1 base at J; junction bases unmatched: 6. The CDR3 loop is CASKLRQGNTEAFF. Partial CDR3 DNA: TGTGCCAGTAAACTAAGACAGGGGAACACTGAA.

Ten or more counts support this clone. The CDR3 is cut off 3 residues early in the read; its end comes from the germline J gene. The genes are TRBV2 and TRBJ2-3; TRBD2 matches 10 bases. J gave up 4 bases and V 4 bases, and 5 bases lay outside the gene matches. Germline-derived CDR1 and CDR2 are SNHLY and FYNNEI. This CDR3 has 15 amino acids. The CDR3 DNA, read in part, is TGTGCCAGCAGTGTGGCTAGCGGGAGAGCAGATACG. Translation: CASSVASGRADT. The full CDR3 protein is CASSVASGRADTQYF.